This T cell receptor (beta chain) was recovered during a study of cytomegalovirus exposure and HLA in healthy donors. Whole-study findings and limits: Immune exposure information available was restricted to CMV serostatus.

In regard to this clone: Its antigen is still unknown.

From germline, CDR1 is DFQATT and CDR2 SNEGSKA (reference sequence). V was trimmed by 5 bases and J by 6 bases, leaving 10 bases between them. This CDR3 has 11 amino acids. Donors sampled were nominally healthy, though unrecorded immune exposures were likely. PCR involved 60 Vbeta and 13 Jbeta primers. Sequencing was performed with immunoSEQ multiplex PCR; in TCRdb, only in-frame clones are kept and a portion is missing. The repertoire has about 120,000 clones, 72% of them found once; the top ten carry less than 4.5%. The V call is TRBV20-1, the J call TRBJ1-2; no reliable D call. The sequenced sample was PBMCs. This receptor was taken from a man aged 25 to 40 in good health and CMV-seronegative. Written as DNA, the CDR3 is TGCAGTGCTTCACAGTGGGATGGCTACACCTTC. It translates to CSASQWDGYTF.